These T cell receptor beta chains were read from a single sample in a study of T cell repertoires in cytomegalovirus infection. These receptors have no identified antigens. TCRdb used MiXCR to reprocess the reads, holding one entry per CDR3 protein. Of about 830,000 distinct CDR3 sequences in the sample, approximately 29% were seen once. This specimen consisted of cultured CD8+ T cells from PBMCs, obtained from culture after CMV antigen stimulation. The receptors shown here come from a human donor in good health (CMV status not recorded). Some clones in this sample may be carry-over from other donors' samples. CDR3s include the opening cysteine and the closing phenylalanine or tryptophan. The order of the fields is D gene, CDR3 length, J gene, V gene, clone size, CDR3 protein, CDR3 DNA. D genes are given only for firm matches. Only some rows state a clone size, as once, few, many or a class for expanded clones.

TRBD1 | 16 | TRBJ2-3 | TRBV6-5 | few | CASSTGWDRVADTQYF | TGTGCCAGCAGTACGGGCTGGGACAGGGTGGCAGATACGCAGTATTTT
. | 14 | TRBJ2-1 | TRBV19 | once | CASSIEWAYHEQFF | TGTGCCAGTAGTATAGAGTGGGCATACCATGAGCAGTTCTTC
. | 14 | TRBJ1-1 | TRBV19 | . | CASREVDMNTEAFF | TGTGCCAGTAGAGAGGTTGACATGAACACTGAAGCTTTCTTT
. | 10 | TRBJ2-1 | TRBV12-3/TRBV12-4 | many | CASGDNEQFF | TGTGCCAGCGGGGACAATGAGCAGTTCTTC
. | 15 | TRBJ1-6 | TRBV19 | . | CASSIGGTYNSPLHF | TGTGCCAGTAGTATCGGGGGGACTTATAATTCACCCCTCCACTTT
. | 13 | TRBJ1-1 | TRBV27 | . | CATSDSLGTEAFF | TGTGCCACCTCGGACAGCCTGGGCACTGAAGCTTTCTTT
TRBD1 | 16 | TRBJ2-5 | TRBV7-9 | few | CASSPNRGQYQETQYF | TGTGCCAGCAGCCCAAACAGGGGCCAGTACCAAGAGACCCAGTACTTC
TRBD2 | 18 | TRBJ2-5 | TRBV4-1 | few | CASSLLQAGGAPQETQYF | TGCGCCAGCAGCCTACTCCAAGCGGGGGGCGCTCCACAAGAGACCCAGTACTTC
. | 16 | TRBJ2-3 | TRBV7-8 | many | CASSLFPASSTDTQYF | TGTGCCAGCAGCTTATTTCCGGCATCTAGCACAGATACGCAGTATTTT
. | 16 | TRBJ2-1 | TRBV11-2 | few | CASSLRALPTYNEQFF | TGTGCCAGCAGCTTACGGGCCCTTCCGACCTACAATGAGCAGTTCTTC
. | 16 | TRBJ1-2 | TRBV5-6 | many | CASSWEPGTLNYGYTF | TGTGCCAGCAGCTGGGAGCCAGGGACGCTTAACTATGGCTACACCTTC
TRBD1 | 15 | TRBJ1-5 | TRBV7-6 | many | CASSLEAGGVQPQHF | TGTGCCAGCAGCTTAGAGGCAGGGGGCGTGCAGCCCCAGCATTTT
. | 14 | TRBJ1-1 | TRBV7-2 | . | CASSLEEGTPEAFF | TGTGCCAGCAGCTTAGAGGAGGGAACCCCTGAAGCTTTCTTT
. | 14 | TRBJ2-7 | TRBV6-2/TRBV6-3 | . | CASSRRVTDYEQYF | TGTGCCAGCAGCCGGAGGGTAACAGACTACGAGCAGTACTTC
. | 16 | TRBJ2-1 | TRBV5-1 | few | CASSLAMDGSYNEQFF | TGCGCCAGCAGCTTGGCCATGGACGGCTCCTACAATGAGCAGTTCTTC
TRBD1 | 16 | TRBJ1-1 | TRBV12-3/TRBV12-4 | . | CASIFSSGQMNTEAFF | TGTGCCAGCATTTTCTCCTCGGGACAGATGAACACTGAAGCTTTCTTT
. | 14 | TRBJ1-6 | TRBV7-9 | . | CASSDTFWNSPLHF | TGTGCCAGCAGCGACACGTTCTGGAATTCACCCCTCCACTTT
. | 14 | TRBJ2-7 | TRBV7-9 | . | CASSLRGCKYEQYF | TGTGCCAGCAGCCTTCGGGGGTGCAAATACGAGCAGTACTTC
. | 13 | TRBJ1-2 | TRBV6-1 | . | CASRPDSKYGYTF | TGTGCCAGCAGGCCGGACAGTAAATATGGCTACACCTTC